This TCR beta chain was observed in a study of tumor-infiltrating lymphocytes in oesophageal squamous cell carcinoma. The CDR3 is 13 amino acids. Germline V gives CDR1 MNHEY, CDR2 SMNVEV (reference sequence). TCRdb reprocessed the PCR reads via MiXCR and lists one record per CDR3 protein. There are around 12,000 distinct CDR3 sequences in the sample; approximately 48% occur only once, and 28% lies in the top ten. The receptor comes from a female donor with esophageal squamous cell carcinoma. The chain combines TRBV27 with TRBJ2-3, with D perhaps matching TRBD1 (6 bases). The end of the DNA fits TRBJ2-1 better, so the J call may be wrong. The sequencing input was esophageal tumor tissue. The CDR3 nucleotides read TGTGCCAGCAGTTACCAGGGGCGGAATGAGCAGTTCTTC. It codes for CASSYQGRNEQFF.